This T cell receptor beta chain came from a study of blood T cell repertoires in COVID-19. Study in general: Samples of COVID-19 (acute and convalescent) were obtained from the United States, Italy and Spain. T cells, B-cell-depleted T cells, or PBMCs provided the cDNA or gDNA that served as material.

Enrolled during active infection, Seattle patients were then followed longitudinally. In the original processing: Estimated nucleated cell counts came from reference gene primer amplification. Assay used: immunoSEQ multiplex PCR; TCRdb lists only in-frame clones, some missing. The DNA gave D and trimming, while V, J and clone size come from that table. The data hold about 480,000 clones, with 75% to 90% observed a single time. CDR3 length: 15 residues. V dropped 5 bases and J dropped 0; count of bases not matched to a gene: 6. The germline gives CDR1 MNHEY, CDR2 SMNVEV (reference sequence). The sample was peripheral blood. V usage is TRBV27 and J usage is TRBJ2-7, with 8 positions matching TRBD2. This sequence originates from a man younger than 35 with COVID-19, enrolled during active disease. The CDR3 sequence: CASSPHSGSSYEQYF. CDR3 nucleotides: TGTGCCAGCAGTCCCCACAGCGGGAGCTCCTACGAGCAGTACTTC.